The next 26 T cell receptor beta chains were all read from a single sample in a study of CD8 T cells in Susac syndrome. An amount of RNA that ranged from roughly 0.45 to 1 ug was reverse transcribed with random hexamers. A single record per CDR3 protein comes from TCRdb applying MiXCR to the immunoSEQ multiplex PCR reads. The sample lists 180,000 or so distinct CDR3 sequences, just under 95% occurring once. Material: CD4+ T cells from PBMCs. All receptors come from a human donor in good health.

The chain uses TRBV30 and TRBJ2-4; maybe TRBD2 (5 bases). CDR1 is GTSNPN, CDR2 SVGIG, per germline (reference sequence). CDR3 length: 18 residues. The V and J ends lost 3 bases and 0 bases respectively, with 21 bases between them. The CDR3: CAWRIAGPETLAKNIQYF. CDR3 in DNA: TGTGCCTGGAGGATCGCGGGCCCGGAGACCCTAGCCAAAAACATTCAGTACTTC.

The J gene is TRBJ1-1, the V gene TRBV29-1; no firm D call. With 6 bases removed from V and 8 bases from J, the gap between germline ends came to 10 bases. Looked up from germline, CDR1 is SQVTM and CDR2 is ANQGSEA. The CDR3 is made up of 10 amino acids. The CDR3 bases are TGCAGCGTGGCTACAACGGAAGCTTTCTTT. This translates into CSVATTEAFF.

The gene calls are TRBV7-2 and TRBJ1-5, with a tentative D call TRBD1 (6 bases). This CDR3 has 16 amino acids. V was trimmed by 3 bases and J by 3 bases, leaving 15 bases between them. Germline V gene lookup returns CDR1 SGHTA and CDR2 FQGNSA. DNA for the CDR3: TGTGCCAGCAGCTTGGTGGCAGGGGCGAACAATCAGCCCCAGCATTTT. Amino acid sequence: CASSLVAGANNQPQHF.

The chain combines TRBV5-4 with TRBJ2-7; 7 nucleotides agree with TRBD2. V trimming: 4 bases; J trimming: 5 bases; junction bases outside the gene matches: 12. Germline V gives CDR1 SGHNT, CDR2 YYREEE (reference sequence). The CDR3 is made up of 15 amino acids. The CDR3 protein is CASSPGGGSGDEQYF. The CDR3 bases are TGTGCCAGCAGCCCGGGAGGCGGGAGCGGCGACGAGCAGTACTTC.

The chain combines TRBV12-3 or TRBV12-4 with TRBJ1-1; D is undetermined. The CDR3 sequence is 17 residues long. V was trimmed by 3 bases and J by 0 bases, leaving 17 bases between them. Written as DNA, the CDR3 is TGTGCCAGCAGTTTCGGTGTGGCCCGACTCCTGAACACTGAAGCTTTCTTT. Its translation is CASSFGVARLLNTEAFF.

The CDR3 loop reads CASSSNRGHTYEQYF. CDR3 in DNA: TGTGCCAGCAGTTCAAACAGGGGCCACACCTACGAGCAGTACTTC. V and J are TRBV6-5 and TRBJ2-7, with TRBD1 matching over 7 bases. This CDR3 is built from 15 residues. Germline V gene sequence: CDR1 MNHEY, CDR2 SVGAGI. Unmatched junction bases numbered 8, after V lost 4 bases and J lost 2 bases.

The gene calls are TRBV28 and TRBJ2-1; D may be TRBD1 (6 bases). The CDR3 consists of 11 residues. The ends were cut back, 11 bases at V and 7 bases at J, with 12 bases in the middle. The germline V gene has CDR1 MDHEN and CDR2 SYDVKM. CDR3 sequence (DNA): TGTGCCTTGGGGGCCTCGAATGAGCAGTTCTTC. Its protein is CALGASNEQFF.

This chain uses TRBV15 with TRBJ2-3; no clear D. Germline lookup yields CDR1 LNHNV and CDR2 YYDKDF (reference sequence). V shed 3 bases and J shed 2 bases, with 12 bases lying between them. The CDR3 contains 15 residues. CDR3 bases: TGTGCCACCAGCAGTGAAGGGCAGACCACAGATACGCAGTATTTT. Translating gives CATSSEGQTTDTQYF.

The CDR3 nucleotides are TGTGCCACCCTAGCGGGAGGTTACAATGAGCAGTTCTTC. Amino acids: CATLAGGYNEQFF. The chain is built from TRBV7-9 and TRBJ2-1; 11 bases line up with TRBD2. CDR3 length equals 13 residues. V shed 10 bases and J 4 bases; nucleotides not matched to a gene: 3. The V gene's germline CDR1 is SEHNR and CDR2 FQNEAQ (reference sequence).

On this clonotype: It may be a read error: a sequence one base away is much more abundant. The V gene is TRBV7-2, the J gene TRBJ2-5; D is unclear. The V end lost 2 bases, the J end lost 4 bases, and 2 bases lay between the germline ends. In germline, CDR1 is SGHTA, CDR2 FQGNSA. The length of the CDR3 is 11 residues. The DNA for the CDR3 is TGTGCCAGCAGCTTAATAGAGACCCAGTACTTC. Translated: CASSLIETQYF.

This clonotype occurred once. This chain connects TRBV29-1 to TRBJ2-1, with 8 positions matching TRBD2. The CDR3 covers 14 residues. The V and J ends lost 5 bases and 1 base, in that order; junction bases with no gene match: 4. Germline CDR1 is SQVTM and CDR2 is ANQGSEA. Here the CDR3 reads CSVLAGLSYNEQFF. The CDR3 DNA is TGCAGCGTTCTAGCGGGCCTTTCCTACAATGAGCAGTTCTTC.

The J gene is TRBJ2-7, the V gene TRBV28, with 7 bases matching TRBD1. V lost 7 bases to trimming and J lost 3 bases; unmatched junction nucleotides: 9. The CDR3 is 14 amino acids. CDR1 and CDR2 (germline): MDHEN, SYDVKM. For the CDR3, the DNA is TGTGCCAGCAACCTCAAGGGACAGATCTACGAGCAGTACTTC. This encodes CASNLKGQIYEQYF.

V usage is TRBV6-2 or TRBV6-3 and J usage is TRBJ2-1; D remains ambiguous. Germline V gene sequence: CDR1 MNHEY, CDR2 SVGEGT. Trimming left V 5 bases short and J 6 bases short, with 5 bases between. CDR3 length: 11 amino acids. The CDR3 reads CASSLINEQFF. In nucleotides, the CDR3 is TGTGCCAGCAGTCTCATCAATGAGCAGTTCTTC.

In DNA form, the CDR3 reads TGTGCCAGCAGCTTAGTTCCGGGAGGCCTGTACCAAGAGACCCAGTACTTC. As protein: CASSLVPGGLYQETQYF. The chain recombines TRBV7-2 with TRBJ2-5; 7 bases fit TRBD2. CDR3 length equals 17 residues. In germline, CDR1 is SGHTA, CDR2 FQGNSA. The junction had 8 bases not matched to a gene; V was cut back by 1 base and J by 0 bases.

The chain is built from TRBV7-9 and TRBJ1-1; TRBD1 might be the D (5 bases). Germline CDR1 SEHNR, CDR2 FQNEAQ (reference sequence). Deletions cut 5 bases from V and 2 bases from J, with 12 bases between. There are 14 residues in the CDR3. The CDR3 is CASSTDRDNTEAFF. Here the CDR3 DNA reads TGTGCCAGCAGCACCGACAGAGATAACACTGAAGCTTTCTTT.

This clonotype has a single count. The chain links TRBV19 to TRBJ2-1; TRBD1 aligns across 7 bases. Germline V lookup: CDR1 LNHDA, CDR2 SQIVND (reference sequence). The CDR3 is 15 amino acids. Trimming removed 7 bases from V and 5 bases from J; junction bases left unmatched: 11. The chain's CDR3 is CASTPSRTGHNEQFF. The CDR3 coding sequence is TGTGCCAGTACCCCTTCCCGGACAGGTCACAATGAGCAGTTCTTC.

The chain employs TRBV3-1 and TRBJ2-5; 9 bases match TRBD2. V was pared by 0 bases and J by 6 bases, with 11 bases of the junction left unmatched. Germline values: CDR1 LGHDT, CDR2 YNNKEL (reference sequence). The CDR3 has 17 residues. CDR3: CASSQDIGAGGVKTQYF. The CDR3 DNA reads TGTGCCAGCAGCCAAGATATCGGAGCGGGAGGTGTAAAGACCCAGTACTTC.

The V and J genes are TRBV7-2 and TRBJ2-5, with D perhaps matching TRBD2 (5 bases). Germline CDR1 SGHTA, CDR2 FQGNSA. V was pared by 0 bases and J by 5 bases, with 10 bases between. The CDR3 runs 14 residues. CDR3 nucleotide sequence: TGTGCCAGCAGCTTAGCGCCGGGGTTGGAGACCCAGTACTTC. It translates to CASSLAPGLETQYF.

This chain links TRBV28 with TRBJ1-5; tentative D call: TRBD1 (6 bases). V lost 5 bases and J lost 7, with 15 bases in between. This CDR3 is 14 amino acids long. Germline CDR1 is MDHEN and CDR2 is SYDVKM. CDR3 amino acids: CASSIQGRVQPQHF. The CDR3, as DNA: TGTGCCAGCAGTATACAGGGTAGGGTCCAGCCCCAGCATTTT.

The V gene is TRBV20-1, the J gene TRBJ2-7; TRBD2 aligns across 7 bases. V shed 5 bases and J 11 bases; nucleotides not matched to a gene: 9. The CDR3 runs to 11 residues. From germline, CDR1 is DFQATT and CDR2 SNEGSKA (reference sequence). CDR3 DNA: TGCAGTGCTGGGACTACCCGGAGGAAGTACTTC. Amino acid sequence: CSAGTTRRKYF.

The chain uses TRBV2 and TRBJ2-1, with no clear D. Germline-derived CDR1 and CDR2 are SNHLY and FYNNEI. The CDR3 is 12 residues long. V was pared by 6 bases and J by 10 bases, with 13 bases between. The DNA of the CDR3 is TGTGCCAGCAGCCTACAAGCTAACGAGCAGTTCTTC. This codes for CASSLQANEQFF.

The chain links TRBV4-3 to TRBJ2-7, with D possibly being TRBD1 or TRBD2 (6 bases each). Trimming took 0 bases from V and 7 from J, leaving 13 bases between them. CDR3 length: 14 residues. Germline CDR1 and CDR2: LGHNA and YSLEER. CDR3 in DNA: TGCGCCAGCAGCCAAGATCGTACAGGGAGGGAGCAGTACTTC. Translating it yields CASSQDRTGREQYF.

The chain joins TRBV30 to TRBJ1-2, with D possibly TRBD1 on 6 matching bases. The CDR3 spans 13 residues. Looked up from germline, CDR1 is GTSNPN and CDR2 is SVGIG (reference sequence). V was clipped by 2 bases and J by 2 bases, with 9 bases between them. The CDR3 spells CAWSRDNNYGYTF. The CDR3 DNA is TGTGCCTGGAGTAGGGACAACAACTATGGCTACACCTTC.

CDR3 in DNA: TGCGCCAGCAGTCAGAGGCCTCCCGGGGAGCTGTTTTTT. Amino acids: CASSQRPPGELFF. This chain joins TRBV23-1 and TRBJ2-2; D ambiguous. TRBV23-1 is an ORF, with its function uncertain. Trimming took off 3 bases at V and 6 bases at J, with 8 bases between the two ends. The CDR3 extends over 13 amino acids.

The chain combines TRBV4-2 with TRBJ2-1; no clear D gene. V dropped 0 bases and J dropped 10 bases, with 16 bases sitting between them. CDR3 length: 15 residues. The germline CDR1 and CDR2 sequences are LGHNA and YNFKEQ. The CDR3 region has the DNA TGTGCCAGCAGCCAAGAAAGAGGACCCCACGAGGAGCAGTTCTTC. Protein product: CASSQERGPHEEQFF.

The J gene is TRBJ1-2, the V gene TRBV29-1; D gene unclear. Between the trimmed V and J ends, which lost 7 bases and 2 bases, there was a span of 14 bases. The CDR3 length is 13 residues. Germline V CDR1 and CDR2: SQVTM, ANQGSEA. CDR3 coding DNA: TGCAGCGGTAGGGCGATGGGGAACTATGGCTACACCTTC. Translation gives CSGRAMGNYGYTF.